Following are 14 T cell receptor beta chains from one sample sequenced in a study of control samples from healthy donors and cancer patients. Assay used: immunoSEQ multiplex PCR; TCRdb lists only in-frame clones, some missing. The repertoire holds 150,000 to 200,000 clones, with just over 85% as singletons. The sequenced sample consisted of blood. The receptor source for this set is a man younger than 35 in good health.

The rearrangement links TRBV6-5 to TRBJ1-5; D unclear. The CDR3 loop spans 14 amino acids. Germline lookup yields CDR1 MNHEY and CDR2 SVGAGI. The germline V and J ends were trimmed by 2 bases and 2 bases, with 7 bases remaining between them. The CDR3, as DNA: TGTGCCAGCAGTTACAGGGTTGGCAATCAGCCCCAGCATTTT. Translation: CASSYRVGNQPQHF.

This chain uses TRBV13 with TRBJ2-3; the match to TRBD2 covers 9 bases. The germline gives CDR1 PRHDT, CDR2 FYEKMQ (reference sequence). The V and J ends lost 5 bases and 3 bases, in that order; junction bases with no gene match: 21. The CDR3 consists of 20 residues. The CDR3 spells CASSPHGGSGGRLGTDTQYF. CDR3 DNA: TGTGCCAGCAGCCCCCATGGAGGGAGCGGGGGGAGGCTTGGAACAGATACGCAGTATTTT.

The gene calls are TRBV3-1 (or the pseudogene TRBV3-2) and TRBJ2-1, with TRBD2 matching 9 bases. The CDR3 is 18 residues long. The ends lost 4 bases at V and 2 bases at J; junction bases unmatched: 12. Germline CDR1 reads LGHDT; CDR2 reads YNNKEL (reference sequence). The CDR3 nucleotides are TGTGCCAGCAGCCCACCATCGCCATCTAGCGGGGCCTACAATGAGCAGTTCTTC. Translation gives CASSPPSPSSGAYNEQFF.

In its sample, this clone was seen a few times. This chain joins TRBV4-1 and TRBJ2-7, with D hard to call. Trimming removed 2 bases at V and 7 bases at J, with 15 bases between. This CDR3 contains 14 residues. The germline V gene encodes CDR1 MGHRA and CDR2 YSYEKL. In nucleotides, the CDR3 is TGCGCCAGCAGCCAACCCACCCTCCCACGAGAGCAGTACTTC. As protein: CASSQPTLPREQYF.

The rearrangement uses TRBV28 and TRBJ2-7; 7 bases line up with TRBD1. Germline CDR1 is MDHEN and CDR2 is SYDVKM. The CDR3 has 14 residues. The trim removed 6 bases at V and 0 bases at J, leaving 5 bases unmatched. CDR3: CASSPGQFSYEQYF. CDR3 sequence (DNA): TGTGCCAGCAGCCCGGGACAGTTCTCCTACGAGCAGTACTTC.

CDR3 nucleotides: TGTGCCAGCAGTTTAGTGCACAGCCATAGCAATCAGCCCCAGCATTTT. Translating gives CASSLVHSHSNQPQHF. The chain couples TRBV28 to TRBJ1-5; D ambiguous. The germline V and J ends were trimmed by 2 bases and 0 bases, with 11 bases remaining between them. This CDR3 region has 16 residues. Looked up from germline, CDR1 is MDHEN and CDR2 is SYDVKM.

The V and J genes are TRBV9 and TRBJ2-1; TRBD1 matches 9 bases. CDR1 is SGDLS, CDR2 YYNGEE, per germline. The CDR3 extends over 16 amino acids. V lost 4 bases to trimming and J lost 4 bases; unmatched junction nucleotides: 9. This chain's CDR3 is CASSPQYRGLYNEQFF. The CDR3 bases are TGTGCCAGCAGCCCCCAGTACAGGGGGCTTTACAATGAGCAGTTCTTC. Complete variable domain (other parts from reference TRBV9 and TRBJ2-1): DSGVTQTPKHLITATGQRVTLRCSPRSGDLSVYWYQQSLDQGLQFLIQYYNGEERAKGNILERFSAQQFPDLHSELNLSSLELGDSALYFCASSPQYRGLYNEQFFGPGTRLTVL.

This sequence joins TRBV28 and TRBJ2-2; weak D call: TRBD2 (5 bases). The CDR3 loop spans 12 amino acids. Trimming took 4 bases from V and 8 from J, leaving 8 bases between them. Looked up from germline, CDR1 is MDHEN and CDR2 is SYDVKM. The CDR3 reads CASSYGVGELFF. CDR3 sequence (DNA): TGTGCCAGCAGTTACGGGGTTGGGGAGCTGTTTTTT.

The V and J genes are TRBV28 and TRBJ1-1; D is undetermined. Trimming took off 5 bases at V and 5 bases at J, with 15 bases between the two ends. The CDR3 is 14 residues long. CDR1 and CDR2 (germline): MDHEN, SYDVKM. CDR3 nucleotide sequence: TGTGCCAGCAGTAATCGAAATCAAGGGACTGAAGCTTTCTTT. It codes for CASSNRNQGTEAFF.

This clone was found once. The genes are TRBV29-1 and TRBJ1-1; 7 nucleotides align to TRBD1. Germline loops: CDR1 SQVTM, CDR2 ANQGSEA. The CDR3 runs 14 residues. The J segment lost 1 base and the V segment lost 4 bases, leaving 6 bases of the junction unmatched. This chain's CDR3 is CSVAGQRQNTEAFF. The CDR3 DNA reads TGCAGCGTTGCGGGACAGCGGCAGAACACTGAAGCTTTCTTT.

In its sample, this clone was seen a few times. The DNA is omitted, as the CDR3 cannot be located on it reliably, and the CDR3 follows TCRdb's listing. V and J are TRBV28 and TRBJ2-7; the table gives TRBD1 as D, unverified against the DNA. CDR1 and CDR2 (germline): MDHEN, SYDVKM. The CDR3 spans 15 amino acids, including both terminal residues. CDR3 loop: CASSFLAGGAYEQYF.

The gene calls are TRBV7-9 and TRBJ2-1, with 7 bases matching TRBD1. J gave up 4 bases and V 3 bases, and 9 bases lay outside the gene matches. CDR1 is SEHNR and CDR2 is FQNEAQ in the germline V gene (reference sequence). This CDR3 spans 16 amino acids. The CDR3 region has the DNA TGTGCCAGCAGCTTCTCACCGGGACAGACATACAATGAGCAGTTCTTC. It yields the protein CASSFSPGQTYNEQFF.

In its sample, this clone was seen once. The chain uses TRBV6-2 or TRBV6-3 and TRBJ2-1; D not resolved. V lost 0 bases and J 3 bases, leaving 3 bases between the germline ends. The CDR3 contains 13 residues. In germline, CDR1 is MNHEY, CDR2 SVGEGT. The CDR3 region is CASSYSRYNEQFF. DNA of the CDR3: TGTGCCAGCAGTTACTCTCGCTACAATGAGCAGTTCTTC.

The rearrangement joins TRBV9 to TRBJ1-2; tentative D call: TRBD1 (6 bases). Trimming shortened V by 1 base and J by 8 bases, and 15 bases separated the two germline ends. CDR1 and CDR2 from the germline V gene are SGDLS and YYNGEE. This CDR3 has 14 residues. DNA for the CDR3: TGTGCCAGCAGCGTATCTGGGGGGGCGAGCGGCTACACCTTC. This gives the protein CASSVSGGASGYTF.